This T cell receptor (beta chain) is from a study of Graves' ophthalmopathy and Graves' hyperthyroidism. Comment on this clonotype: This may come from a read error, since a much larger clone is one base off.

Patients were excluded if they had other autoimmune diseases or uncontrolled infections, and likewise if pregnancy or lactation applied. Using RNA transcripts, the TCR beta CDR3 regions were amplified. First-round RT-PCR used HTBI primers; second-round multiplex PCR followed. One entry per CDR3 protein, called by TCRdb with MiXCR from the multiplex PCR reads. The repertoire holds around 470,000 distinct CDR3 sequences, around an eighth seen once, with 9.8% in the top ten. The ends were cut back, 0 bases at V and 0 bases at J, with 6 bases in the middle. This CDR3 comprises 14 residues. Germline lookup yields CDR1 DFQATT and CDR2 SNEGSKA (reference sequence).

The TCR was taken from a woman under 40 with Graves' ophthalmopathy. The rearrangement links TRBV20-1 to TRBJ1-5; unclear D gene. The material sequenced was blood. CDR3 nucleotide sequence: TGCAGTGCTAGAGAAGGGATTAGCAATCAGCCCCAGCATTTT. Its protein product is CSAREGISNQPQHF.